This T cell receptor (beta chain) stems from a study of OX40 agonist ivuxolimab in advanced cancers. The V gene lost 5 bases and the J gene lost 3 bases, with 14 bases spanning the gap. Germline V gives CDR1 MNHEY, CDR2 SMNVEV (reference sequence). The CDR3 is 14 amino acids. The method was immunoSEQ multiplex PCR; TCRdb's version includes in-frame clones alone and lacks a portion of them. This table holds about 66,000 clones, around 87% found once. The specimen was CD4+ or CD8+ T cells sorted from blood, collected in a trial of the OX40 agonist ivuxolimab. The clonotype originates from an adult with an advanced solid tumor such as melanoma, head and neck, liver or kidney cancer. The V gene is TRBV27, the J gene TRBJ2-7; D may be TRBD2 (5 bases). The CDR3 here is CASSQREPLYEQYF. CDR3 bases: TGTGCCAGCAGTCAACGGGAACCTCTCTACGAGCAGTACTTC.